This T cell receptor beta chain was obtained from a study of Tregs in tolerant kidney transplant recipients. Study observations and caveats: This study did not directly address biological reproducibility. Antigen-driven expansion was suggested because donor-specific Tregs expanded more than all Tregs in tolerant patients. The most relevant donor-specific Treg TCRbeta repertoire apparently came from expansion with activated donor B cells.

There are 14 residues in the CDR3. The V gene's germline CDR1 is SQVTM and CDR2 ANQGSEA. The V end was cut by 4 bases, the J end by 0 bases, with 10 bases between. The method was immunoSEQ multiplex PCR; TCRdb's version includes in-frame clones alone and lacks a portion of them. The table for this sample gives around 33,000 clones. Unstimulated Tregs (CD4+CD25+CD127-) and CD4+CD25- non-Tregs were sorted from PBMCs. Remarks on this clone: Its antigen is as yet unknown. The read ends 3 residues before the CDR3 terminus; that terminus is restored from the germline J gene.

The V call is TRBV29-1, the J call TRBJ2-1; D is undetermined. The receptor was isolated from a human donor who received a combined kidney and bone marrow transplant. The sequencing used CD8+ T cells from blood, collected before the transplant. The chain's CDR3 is CSVASVSSYNEQFF. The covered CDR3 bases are TGCAGCGTTGCAAGCGTAAGCTCCTACAATGAG.